This paragraph covers one T cell receptor (beta chain) sequence. This sample stems from a study of blood T cell repertoires in COVID-19. Looking at the study overall: Sample material is recorded as cDNA or gDNA derived from T cells, B-cell-depleted T cells, or PBMCs.

In the authors' workflow: The authors estimated nucleated cell counts from reference gene primer amplification. Profiled with immunoSEQ multiplex PCR; TCRdb holds only in-frame clones, not every one. D and trimming come from the DNA, and the V and J calls and clone size come from that table. The sample comprises fewer than 200,000 clones, around 77% of which are singletons, and approximately 2.8% rests with the top ten. Germline values: CDR1 LGHNT, CDR2 FRNRAP. The CDR3 sequence is 17 residues long. V lost 0 bases and J lost 3, with 16 bases in between. This sequence originates from a man aged 70-80 years with acute or convalescent COVID-19. The sample comprised peripheral blood. The rearrangement links TRBV12-5 to TRBJ2-3; D possibly corresponds to TRBD2 (5 bases). In DNA, the CDR3 is TGTGCTAGTGGTTTGGTACGGAGGATCCCTACAACAGATACGCAGTATTTT. This translates into CASGLVRRIPTTDTQYF. The variable domain in full, completed from reference TRBV12-5 and TRBJ2-3, reads DARVTQTPRHKVTEMGQEVTMRCQPILGHNTVFWYRQTMMQGLELLAYFRNRAPLDDSGMPKDRFSAEMPDATLATLKIQPSEPRDSAVYFCASGLVRRIPTTDTQYFGPGTRLTVL.